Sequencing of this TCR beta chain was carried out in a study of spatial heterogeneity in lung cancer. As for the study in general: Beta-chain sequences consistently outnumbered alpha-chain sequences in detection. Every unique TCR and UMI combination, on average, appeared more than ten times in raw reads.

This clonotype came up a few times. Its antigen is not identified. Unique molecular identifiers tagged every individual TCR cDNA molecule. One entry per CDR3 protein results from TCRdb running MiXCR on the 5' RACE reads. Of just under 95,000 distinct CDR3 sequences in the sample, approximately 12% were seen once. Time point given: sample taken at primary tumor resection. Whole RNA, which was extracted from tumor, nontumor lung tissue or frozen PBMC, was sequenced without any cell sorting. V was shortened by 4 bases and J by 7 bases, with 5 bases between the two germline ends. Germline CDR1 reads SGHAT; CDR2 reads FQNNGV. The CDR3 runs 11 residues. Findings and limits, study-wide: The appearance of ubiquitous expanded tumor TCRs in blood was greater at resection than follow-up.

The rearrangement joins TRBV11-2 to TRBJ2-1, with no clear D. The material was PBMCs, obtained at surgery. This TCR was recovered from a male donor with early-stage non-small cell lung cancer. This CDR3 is CASSSANEQFF. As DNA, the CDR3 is TGTGCCAGCAGCTCCGCTAATGAGCAGTTCTTC.